The 26 T cell receptor beta chains listed next were all sequenced from one sample in a study of CD8 T cells in Susac syndrome (dated by TCRdb to the late 2010s). Receptor libraries were prepared by the immunoSEQ multiplex PCR assay. RNA was extracted using the RNeasy kit, and roughly 0.5 to 1 microgram was reverse transcribed with random hexamers. TCRdb reprocessed the public reads (quality trimming at Q25 with fastp, clone calling with MiXCR) and kept in-frame beta chains. Rows matching on CDR3 protein sequence are summarized as one entry with the most common DNA and genes. This sample gives about 130,000 distinct CDR3 sequences in total; nearly 95% of them show up just once. 0.09% to 0.15% of the sample goes to the ten largest clones. The sequencing sample was made of CD4+ T cells from PBMCs. These receptors were taken from a human donor in good health.

The rearrangement links TRBV28 to TRBJ2-6; the D is unclear. The germline CDR1 and CDR2 sequences are MDHEN and SYDVKM. V was shortened by 3 bases and J by 2 bases, with 8 bases between the two germline ends. The length of the CDR3 is 15 residues. CDR3 sequence (DNA): TGTGCCAGCAGTTTTCCCTTGCCTGGGGCCAACGTCCTGACTTTC. It encodes CASSFPLPGANVLTF.

The DNA of the CDR3 is TGTGCCAGCTTGGGAGCCGGGACTAATGAAAAACTGTTTTTT. Encoded protein: CASLGAGTNEKLFF. J is TRBJ1-4 and V is TRBV6-2 or TRBV6-3; D is ambiguous. This CDR3 is built from 14 residues. Trimming removed 8 bases at V and 2 bases at J, with 12 bases between. Germline assignment: CDR1 MNHEY and CDR2 SVGEGT.

This sequence joins TRBV2 and TRBJ1-2, with D maybe TRBD1 (6 bases). Trimming left V 0 bases short and J 4 bases short, with 12 bases between. This CDR3 has 15 residues. The germline CDR1 and CDR2 sequences are SNHLY and FYNNEI. CDR3: CASSEAGGRGYGYTF. Written as DNA, the CDR3 is TGTGCCAGCAGTGAAGCTGGGGGGCGAGGCTATGGCTACACCTTC.

V gene TRBV29-1 combines with J gene TRBJ2-1; the match to TRBD2 covers 7 bases. The CDR3 is made up of 16 amino acids. With V trimmed by 1 base and J by 3 bases, 9 bases remained unmatched. The germline CDR1 and CDR2 sequences are SQVTM and ANQGSEA. The CDR3 region is CSVEAAASGHYNEQFF. DNA of the CDR3: TGCAGCGTTGAAGCGGCGGCTAGCGGACACTACAATGAGCAGTTCTTC.

The chain has TRBV7-9 and TRBJ2-1; TRBD2 agrees at 13 bases. J was trimmed by 8 bases and V by 6 bases; bases with no gene match: 7. Germline loops: CDR1 SEHNR, CDR2 FQNEAQ (reference sequence). The CDR3 extends over 15 amino acids. This CDR3 is CASRILAGGGDEQFF. In DNA form, the CDR3 reads TGTGCCAGCAGGATACTAGCGGGAGGGGGAGATGAGCAGTTCTTC.

The V call is TRBV20-1, the J call TRBJ2-7; either TRBD1 or TRBD2 may fit D (5 bases each). The V end lost 4 bases, the J end lost 7 bases, and 14 bases lay between the germline ends. Germline loops: CDR1 DFQATT, CDR2 SNEGSKA (reference sequence). The CDR3 spans 12 residues. CDR3 sequence: CSAKSGGREQYF. The CDR3, as DNA: TGCAGTGCTAAGTCTGGGGGTCGAGAGCAGTACTTC.

The gene calls are TRBV3-1 and TRBJ2-7; TRBD2 agrees at 8 bases. This CDR3 spans 15 amino acids. The germline V gene has CDR1 LGHDT and CDR2 YNNKEL (reference sequence). V trimming: 0 bases; J trimming: 9 bases; junction bases outside the gene matches: 10. The CDR3 loop is CASSQERVAGTVQYF. The CDR3 bases are TGTGCCAGCAGCCAAGAGCGGGTAGCGGGAACGGTGCAGTACTTC.

This chain connects TRBV29-1 to TRBJ2-4; unclear D gene. The germline CDR1 and CDR2 sequences are SQVTM and ANQGSEA. V gave up 3 bases and J gave up 0 bases, with 12 bases separating them. CDR3 length equals 15 residues. The CDR3: CSVDVQARAKNIQYF. The CDR3 DNA is TGCAGCGTTGATGTTCAGGCCAGAGCCAAAAACATTCAGTACTTC.

The count of this clonotype is one. This chain uses TRBV7-9 with TRBJ2-1; 7 nucleotides match TRBD1. Germline V CDR1 and CDR2: SEHNR, FQNEAQ (reference sequence). The CDR3 runs 13 residues. V was pared by 3 bases and J by 13 bases, with 9 bases of the junction left unmatched. CDR3 nucleotides: TGTGCCAGCAGCTTCCCGCCGGGACAGATCCAGTTCTTC. Encoded protein: CASSFPPGQIQFF.

V gene TRBV12-3 or TRBV12-4 combines with J gene TRBJ2-5; no clear D. V dropped 3 bases and J dropped 4 bases, with 12 bases sitting between them. The CDR3 loop spans 14 amino acids. The CDR3 DNA reads TGTGCCAGCAGTTTTGGTGACACAAGAGAGACCCAGTACTTC. This codes for CASSFGDTRETQYF.

This sequence joins TRBV27 and TRBJ2-2; the D is unclear. Trimming removed 8 bases at V and 6 bases at J, with 13 bases between. This CDR3 comprises 13 residues. The germline V gene has CDR1 MNHEY and CDR2 SMNVEV (reference sequence). DNA for the CDR3: TGTGCCAGCCGCCTTCTAGAACCCGGGGAGCTGTTTTTT. Its translation is CASRLLEPGELFF.

The chain uses TRBV5-1 and TRBJ2-2; TRBD1 might be the D (6 bases). The ends were cut back, 0 bases at V and 5 bases at J, with 11 bases in the middle. This CDR3 region has 15 residues. Germline CDR1 and CDR2: SGHRS and YFSETQ. CDR3 protein: CASSLATGLTGELFF. Here the CDR3 DNA reads TGCGCCAGCAGCTTGGCCACAGGGTTAACCGGGGAGCTGTTTTTT. The full variable domain, its missing parts supplied by reference TRBV5-1 and TRBJ2-2, is KAGVTQTPRYLIKTRGQQVTLSCSPISGHRSVSWYQQTPGQGLQFLFEYFSETQRNKGNFPGRFSGRQFSNSRSEMNVSTLELGDSALYLCASSLATGLTGELFFGEGSRLTVL.

The J gene is TRBJ2-5, the V gene TRBV7-2; TRBD2 aligns across 12 bases. The junction had 11 bases not matched to a gene; V was cut back by 6 bases and J by 9 bases. The CDR3 consists of 15 residues. Germline-derived CDR1 and CDR2 are SGHTA and FQGNSA. In nucleotides, the CDR3 is TGTGCCAGCAGGCTAGATGGGTCTAGCGGGAGGGCCCAGTACTTC. Translated: CASRLDGSSGRAQYF.

The chain uses TRBV7-2 and TRBJ2-1; D may correspond to TRBD1 or TRBD2 (5 bases each). Trimming shortened V by 5 bases and J by 6 bases, and 14 bases separated the two germline ends. CDR1 is SGHTA and CDR2 is FQGNSA in the germline V gene. This CDR3 has 14 residues. The DNA for the CDR3 is TGTGCCAGCAGCACCGGGACCGTCACCAATGAGCAGTTCTTC. Residues: CASSTGTVTNEQFF.

The gene calls are TRBV10-3 and TRBJ2-7; TRBD2 agrees at 7 bases. V was pared by 0 bases and J by 10 bases, with 9 bases of the junction left unmatched. The CDR3 totals 14 residues. CDR1 ENHRY and CDR2 SYGVKD come from the germline V gene. CDR3 region: CAISESAGGTSQYF. The CDR3, as DNA: TGTGCCATCAGTGAGTCGGCCGGGGGGACTTCACAGTACTTC.

The gene calls are TRBV7-6 and TRBJ2-1; the D gene is possibly TRBD1 (5 bases). From germline, CDR1 is SGHVS and CDR2 FNYEAQ. CDR3 length equals 14 residues. The V and J ends lost 1 base and 9 bases respectively, with 13 bases between them. The CDR3 region has the DNA TGTGCCAGCAGCTTAGTCCCGTCAAGGGGTGAGCAGTTCTTC. This gives the protein CASSLVPSRGEQFF.

This rearrangement joins TRBV6-5 to TRBJ1-2; 9 bases map to TRBD1. The length of the CDR3 is 14 residues. The germline V gene encodes CDR1 MNHEY and CDR2 SVGAGI. Trimming took 8 bases from V and 7 from J; bases not matched to a gene: 11. The CDR3 DNA is TGTGCCAGCGGCCTGTGGGGACAGGGTATTGGCTACACCTTC. Protein: CASGLWGQGIGYTF.

DNA of the CDR3: TGTGCCAGCAGCTTAGCCGGGACAGCTAGCACAGATACGCAGTATTTT. Translation gives CASSLAGTASTDTQYF. The chain is built from TRBV7-9 and TRBJ2-3, with 7 bases identical to TRBD1. The V and J ends lost 0 bases and 0 bases, in that order; junction bases with no gene match: 3. The CDR3 spans 16 residues. CDR1 and CDR2 from the germline V gene are SEHNR and FQNEAQ (reference sequence).

The rearrangement links TRBV6-5 to TRBJ2-3; D might be TRBD2 (5 bases). V lost 11 bases to trimming and J lost 0 bases, with 9 bases between them. Germline lookup yields CDR1 MNHEY and CDR2 SVGAGI. The length of the CDR3 is 12 residues. The CDR3 nucleotides are TGTGCCTCGGGCGGGAGCACAGATACGCAGTATTTT. Translated, it gives CASGGSTDTQYF.

V is TRBV7-6 and J is TRBJ2-7; D is undetermined. This CDR3 spans 12 amino acids. The germline CDR1 and CDR2 sequences are SGHVS and FNYEAQ. With 4 bases removed from V and 5 bases from J, the gap between germline ends came to 9 bases. DNA for the CDR3: TGTGCCAGCAGCTCCATTAGTAACGAGCAGTACTTC. This gives the protein CASSSISNEQYF.

J is TRBJ2-7 and V is TRBV7-2; D is possibly TRBD1 (6 bases). Germline V gene data show CDR1 as SGHTA and CDR2 as FQGNSA. V lost 1 base and J lost 2, with 12 bases in between. The CDR3 runs to 15 residues. The CDR3 DNA sequence: TGTGCCAGCAGCTTAGAAGCAGGGACAACCTACGAGCAGTACTTC. Protein sequence: CASSLEAGTTYEQYF.

The chain joins TRBV7-9 to TRBJ2-7; no definite D call. Per germline, CDR1 SEHNR and CDR2 FQNEAQ (reference sequence). Trimming took off 1 base at V and 2 bases at J, with 9 bases between the two ends. This CDR3 contains 14 residues. CDR3 sequence reads: CASSLDVRPYEQYF. The CDR3 nucleotides read TGTGCCAGCAGCTTAGATGTCAGACCCTACGAGCAGTACTTC. Full variable domain (remainder filled in from reference TRBV7-9 and TRBJ2-7): DTGVSQNPRHKITKRGQNVTFRCDPISEHNRLYWYRQTLGQGPEFLTYFQNEAQLEKSRLLSDRFSAERPKGSFSTLEIQRTEQGDSAMYLCASSLDVRPYEQYFGPGTRLTVT.

The chain joins TRBV3-1 to TRBJ2-1; 8 nucleotides match TRBD2. The CDR3 totals 15 residues. V dropped 6 bases and J dropped 2; count of bases not matched to a gene: 6. Germline CDR1 LGHDT, CDR2 YNNKEL (reference sequence). For the CDR3, the DNA is TGTGCCAGCAGGCAACTAGCGGATCCCTACAATGAGCAGTTCTTC. Translation: CASRQLADPYNEQFF.

The rearrangement links TRBV5-1 to TRBJ2-4; 8 nucleotides match TRBD2. J was trimmed by 8 bases and V by 4 bases; bases with no gene match: 8. This CDR3 spans 14 amino acids. Germline loops: CDR1 SGHRS, CDR2 YFSETQ. The CDR3 DNA is TGCGCCAGCAGCCCCCGGGAGGGACGGGACATTCAGTACTTC. Its protein is CASSPREGRDIQYF.

DNA of the CDR3: TGTGCCAGCAGCTCACAGACGGTGAACACTGAAGCTTTCTTT. It encodes CASSSQTVNTEAFF. The chain uses TRBV7-2 and TRBJ1-1; D is uncertain. Germline CDR1 and CDR2: SGHTA and FQGNSA. There are 14 residues in the CDR3. The V gene lost 4 bases and the J gene lost 0 bases, with 9 bases spanning the gap.

The rearrangement links TRBV29-1 to TRBJ1-1; D gene ambiguous. This CDR3 is 14 amino acids long. Trimming pared 3 bases from V and 2 bases from J, leaving 13 bases between. CDR1 SQVTM and CDR2 ANQGSEA come from the germline V gene. The CDR3 coding sequence is TGCAGCGTTGAGAGGCAGGCCTTAAACACTGAAGCTTTCTTT. It is translated as CSVERQALNTEAFF.